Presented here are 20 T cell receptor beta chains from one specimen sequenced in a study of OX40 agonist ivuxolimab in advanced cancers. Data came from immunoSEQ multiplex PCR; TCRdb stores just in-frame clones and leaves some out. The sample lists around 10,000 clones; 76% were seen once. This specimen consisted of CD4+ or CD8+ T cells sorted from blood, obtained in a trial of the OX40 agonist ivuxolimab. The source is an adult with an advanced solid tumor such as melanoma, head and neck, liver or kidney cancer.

CDR3 in amino acids: CASSRLQETQYF. The CDR3, as DNA: TGTGCCAGCAGCCGATTACAAGAGACCCAGTACTTC. The V and J genes are TRBV7-9 and TRBJ2-5; D gene unclear. This CDR3 has 12 residues. Germline values: CDR1 SEHNR, CDR2 FQNEAQ (reference sequence). With 5 bases removed from V and 2 bases from J, the gap between germline ends came to 6 bases.

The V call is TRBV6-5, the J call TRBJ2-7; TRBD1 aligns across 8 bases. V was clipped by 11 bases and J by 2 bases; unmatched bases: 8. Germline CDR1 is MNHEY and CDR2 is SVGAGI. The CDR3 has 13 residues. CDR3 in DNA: TGTGCCTGCCGAGAACAGGGGGCCTACGAGCAGTACTTC. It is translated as CACREQGAYEQYF.

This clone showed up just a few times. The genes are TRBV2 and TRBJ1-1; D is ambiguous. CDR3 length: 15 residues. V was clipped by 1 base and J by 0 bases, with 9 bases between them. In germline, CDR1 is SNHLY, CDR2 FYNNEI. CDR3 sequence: CASSEGRIMNTEAFF. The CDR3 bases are TGTGCCAGCAGTGAAGGTAGGATCATGAACACTGAAGCTTTCTTT.

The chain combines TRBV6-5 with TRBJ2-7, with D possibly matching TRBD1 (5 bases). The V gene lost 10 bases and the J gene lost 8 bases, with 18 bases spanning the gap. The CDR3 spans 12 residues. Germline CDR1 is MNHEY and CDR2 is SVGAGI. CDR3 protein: CATTTSGNKQYF. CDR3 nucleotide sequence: TGTGCCACCACAACCTCAGGGAATAAGCAGTACTTC.

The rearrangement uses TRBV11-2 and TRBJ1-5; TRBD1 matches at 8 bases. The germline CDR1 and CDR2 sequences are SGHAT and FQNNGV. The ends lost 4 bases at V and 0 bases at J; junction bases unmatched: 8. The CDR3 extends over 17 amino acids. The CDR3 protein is CASSSTTGDNSNQPQHF. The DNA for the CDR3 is TGTGCCAGCAGCTCGACGACAGGGGACAATAGCAATCAGCCCCAGCATTTT.

The CDR3 protein is CASSMGPSSYEQYF. The CDR3 region has the DNA TGTGCCAGTAGTATGGGCCCTAGCTCCTACGAGCAGTACTTC. This chain links TRBV19 with TRBJ2-7; no reliable D call. The CDR3 spans 14 residues. The germline V gene has CDR1 LNHDA and CDR2 SQIVND (reference sequence). V dropped 3 bases and J dropped 0 bases, with 9 bases sitting between them.

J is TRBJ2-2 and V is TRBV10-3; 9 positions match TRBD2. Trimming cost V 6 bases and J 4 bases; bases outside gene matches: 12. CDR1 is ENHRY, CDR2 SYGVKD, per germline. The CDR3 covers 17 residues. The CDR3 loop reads CAISRSSGGSATGELFF. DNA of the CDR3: TGTGCCATCAGCCGGTCGAGCGGGGGGAGTGCCACCGGGGAGCTGTTTTTT.

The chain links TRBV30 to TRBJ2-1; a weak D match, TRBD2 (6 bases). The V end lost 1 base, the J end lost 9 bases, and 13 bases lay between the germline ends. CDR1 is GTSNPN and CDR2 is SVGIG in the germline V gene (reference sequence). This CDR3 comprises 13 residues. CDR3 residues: CAWSGASASEQFF. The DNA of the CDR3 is TGTGCCTGGAGTGGGGCTAGCGCTAGTGAGCAGTTCTTC.

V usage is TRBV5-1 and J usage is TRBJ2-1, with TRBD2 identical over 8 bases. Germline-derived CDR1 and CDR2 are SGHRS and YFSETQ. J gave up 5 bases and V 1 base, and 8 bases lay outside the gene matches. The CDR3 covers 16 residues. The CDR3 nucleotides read TGCGCCAGCAGCTTGTATCCAGCGGGGGCCGACAATGAGCAGTTCTTC. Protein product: CASSLYPAGADNEQFF.

The CDR3: CASSLGTVLSPGYTF. CDR3 nucleotides: TGTGCCAGCAGCTTAGGGACAGTTCTATCCCCCGGCTACACCTTC. The rearrangement links TRBV7-8 to TRBJ1-2; perhaps TRBD1 as D (6 bases). Germline V gene sequence: CDR1 SGHVS, CDR2 FQNEAQ. V dropped 1 base and J dropped 8 bases, with 17 bases sitting between them. The CDR3 spans 15 residues.

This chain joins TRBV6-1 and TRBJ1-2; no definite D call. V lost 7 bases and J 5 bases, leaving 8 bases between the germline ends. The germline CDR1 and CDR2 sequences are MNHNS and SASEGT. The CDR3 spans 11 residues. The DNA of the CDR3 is TGTGCCAGCACTTTGGGTTATGGCTACACCTTC. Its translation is CASTLGYGYTF.

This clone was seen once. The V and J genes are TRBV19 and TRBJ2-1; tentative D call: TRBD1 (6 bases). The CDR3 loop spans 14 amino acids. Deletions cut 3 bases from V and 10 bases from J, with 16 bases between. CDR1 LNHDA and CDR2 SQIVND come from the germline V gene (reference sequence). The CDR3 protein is CASSIGQGPIEQFF. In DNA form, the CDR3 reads TGTGCCAGTAGTATTGGGCAGGGGCCGATAGAGCAGTTCTTC.

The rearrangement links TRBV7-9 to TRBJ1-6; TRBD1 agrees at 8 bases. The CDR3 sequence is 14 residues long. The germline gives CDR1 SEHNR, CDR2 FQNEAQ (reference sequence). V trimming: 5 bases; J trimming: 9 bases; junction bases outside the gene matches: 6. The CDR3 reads CASSPTGEGSPLHF. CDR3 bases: TGTGCCAGCAGCCCGACAGGGGAAGGTTCACCCCTCCACTTT. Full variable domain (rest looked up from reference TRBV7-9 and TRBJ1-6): DTGVSQNPRHKITKRGQNVTFRCDPISEHNRLYWYRQTLGQGPEFLTYFQNEAQLEKSRLLSDRFSAERPKGSFSTLEIQRTEQGDSAMYLCASSPTGEGSPLHFGNGTRLTVT.

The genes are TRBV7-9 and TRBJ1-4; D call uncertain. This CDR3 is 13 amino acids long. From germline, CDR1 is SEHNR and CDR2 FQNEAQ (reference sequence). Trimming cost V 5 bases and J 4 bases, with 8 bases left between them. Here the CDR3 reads CASSPEHNEKLFF. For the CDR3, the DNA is TGTGCCAGCAGCCCAGAGCATAATGAAAAACTGTTTTTT.

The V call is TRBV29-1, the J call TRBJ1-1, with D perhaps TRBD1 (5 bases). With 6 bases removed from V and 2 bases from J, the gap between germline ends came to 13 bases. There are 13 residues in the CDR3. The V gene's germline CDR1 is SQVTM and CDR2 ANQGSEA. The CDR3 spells CSVDRQRNTEAFF. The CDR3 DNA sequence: TGCAGCGTGGATAGACAGCGTAACACTGAAGCTTTCTTT.

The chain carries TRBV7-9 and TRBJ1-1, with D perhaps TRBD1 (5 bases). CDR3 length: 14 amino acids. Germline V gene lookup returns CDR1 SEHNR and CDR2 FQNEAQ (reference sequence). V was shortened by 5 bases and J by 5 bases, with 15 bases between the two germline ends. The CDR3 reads CASSGRGEGTEAFF. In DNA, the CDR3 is TGTGCCAGCAGCGGGCGAGGGGAGGGAACTGAAGCTTTCTTT. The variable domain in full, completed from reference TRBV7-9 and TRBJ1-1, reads DTGVSQNPRHKITKRGQNVTFRCDPISEHNRLYWYRQTLGQGPEFLTYFQNEAQLEKSRLLSDRFSAERPKGSFSTLEIQRTEQGDSAMYLCASSGRGEGTEAFFGQGTRLTVV.

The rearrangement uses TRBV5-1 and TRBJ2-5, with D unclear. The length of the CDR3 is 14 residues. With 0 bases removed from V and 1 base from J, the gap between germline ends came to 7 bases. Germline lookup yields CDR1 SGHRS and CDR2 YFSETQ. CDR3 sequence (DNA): TGCGCCAGCAGCTTGGGTGGGCTCCAAGAGACCCAGTACTTC. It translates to CASSLGGLQETQYF.

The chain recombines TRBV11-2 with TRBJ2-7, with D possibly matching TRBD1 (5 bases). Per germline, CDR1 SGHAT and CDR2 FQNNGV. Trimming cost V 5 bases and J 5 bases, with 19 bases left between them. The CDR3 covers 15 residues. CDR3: CASSADISAPHEQYF. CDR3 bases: TGTGCCAGCAGCGCGGACATTTCGGCTCCACACGAGCAGTACTTC.

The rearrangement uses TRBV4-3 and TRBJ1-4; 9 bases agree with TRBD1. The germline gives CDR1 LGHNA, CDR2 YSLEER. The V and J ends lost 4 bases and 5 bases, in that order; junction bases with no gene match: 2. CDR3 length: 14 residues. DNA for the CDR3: TGCGCCAGCAGCCGGGGACAGGGCAATGAAAAACTGTTTTTT. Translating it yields CASSRGQGNEKLFF.

CDR3 in amino acids: CASSFTGGFLQGSSYEQYF. In DNA form, the CDR3 reads TGTGCCAGCAGCTTTACGGGGGGGTTTTTACAGGGAAGCTCCTACGAGCAGTACTTC. This chain links TRBV5-6 with TRBJ2-7, with 8 bases matching TRBD2. CDR3 length equals 19 residues. The germline V gene has CDR1 SGHDT and CDR2 YYEEEE. Trimming at V came to 2 bases and at J to 0 bases, leaving 16 bases not matched to a gene.